Given below is one T cell receptor (beta chain) in context. There is no known antigen for this receptor. No much larger clonotype is one base removed from it; base qualities were not supplied. Taken from the germline V gene (reference sequence), the CDR1 and CDR2 loops are MNHEY and SMNVEV. Trimming removed 8 bases from V and 3 bases from J; the gene matches leave 11 bases unexplained. The CDR3 sequence holds 17 residues, the cysteine and phenylalanine included. Of all the DNA, just the CDR3 is kept, 51 bases in frame from base 1. TCRbeta CDR3 regions were sequenced with the immunoSEQ Assay. After extraction, genomic DNA underwent amplification by bias-controlled multiplex PCR, followed by high-throughput sequencing. The authors' analysis ran thus. To quantify the absolute abundance of every unique TCRbeta CDR3 region, sequences were collapsed and filtered. Usable DNA was measured by amplifying reference genes present in all nucleated cells, and TCRbeta template counts were normalized to that usable DNA to estimate T cell fraction. Repertoire TCRs were annotated as SARS-CoV-2-specific when V gene, CDR3 amino acid sequence and J gene were exactly matched to a known reactive TCR set. MIRA supplied the reference SARS-CoV-2 TCR set, which was filtered for enrichment in COVID-19-positive ImmuneCODE repertoires so that public or cross-reactive TCRs were removed. Using the MIRA antigens, annotated TCRs were further analysed by specific ORF or by position within an ORF. Breadth was defined as the number of annotated unique rearrangements divided by the total number of unique productive rearrangements, and depth was defined as the summed frequency of the annotated unique rearrangements. Two-sided Wilcoxon rank-sum tests were used to compare TCR breadth between groups. Drawn from immuneACCESS, this table holds only the in-frame rearrangements with V and J called that TCRdb kept. Clones are partly lost; checked studies trace under half to an unresolved V gene and leave the rest unexplained. V, J and clone size are those of that table, while D and trimming were read from the DNA. The sample table shows some 480,000 clones, and around 85% are seen once. The ten largest account for 9.5% to 15% of the sample.

This sample stems from a study of Ad26.COV2.S vaccination and SARS-CoV-2 variants (dated by TCRdb to the early 2020s). Study-level background: Donors in the vaccine arm were drawn from COV1001, a multicentre, randomized, double-blind, placebo-controlled phase I-IIa trial testing Ad26.COV2.S in healthy adults. Ad26.COV2.S was given intramuscularly at 5x10^10 or 1x10^11 viral particles, as a single shot or as two shots 56 days apart. The specificity and breadth of SARS-CoV-2-reactive T cell receptors after Ad26.COV2.S vaccination were assessed by TCRbeta repertoire sequencing. A total of roughly 32 samples were included in the TCR-sequenced set, comprising some 20 Ad26.COV2.S vaccine recipients, 5 placebo recipients and 8 SARS-CoV-2 convalescent individuals. Trial participants were randomized into five groups of five, in which low-dose or high-dose Ad26.COV2.S was given once or twice, or placebo was given on both occasions. Investigators remained blinded to trial group allocation during experiments and outcome assessment. What the research found in general, with its limitations: Higher spike-specific TCR breadth was observed in Ad26.COV2.S recipients than in placebo recipients (P = 0.0014). Substantial breadth of spike-specific CD8+ and CD4+ T cell responses was reported after vaccination. According to the authors, total T cell responses may have been underestimated by the TCR breadth and depth analyses. Vaccine and placebo recipients had comparable non-spike TCR breadth, which fits with the vaccine containing only spike. The study was not powered to compare responses between vaccine doses or regimens.

The sample's treatment or condition label, in plain terms: roughly 19 received Ad26.COV2.S at low or high dose, single or two shots; several received placebo; per-sample allocation not given. Repertoires of vaccine and placebo recipients were sequenced from samples taken on day 63 after the first injection. Between 29 July and 7 August 2020, Cohort 1b enrolled around 25 adults aged 18-55 years at one site in Boston, USA. Ad26.COV2.S consisted of a replication-incompetent adenovirus type 26 vector by which a prefusion-stabilized SARS-CoV-2 spike protein from the original Wuhan strain was expressed.

This TCR derives from a person between 18 and 65 years old who received the Ad26.COV2.S COVID-19 vaccine or a placebo. The sample was peripheral blood, taken in a trial of Ad26.COV2.S vaccine versus placebo. The rearrangement combines TRBV27 with TRBJ2-2, and TRBD2 matches 11 of the central bases. The CDR3 protein is CASGSLLAGVHTGELFF. The DNA sequence follows: TGTGCCAGCGGCTCACTACTAGCGGGAGTTCACACCGGGGAGCTGTTTTTT.